The rows below give T cell receptor beta chains drawn from one sample of a study of blood T cell repertoires in COVID-19. TCRdb's table, derived via immunoSEQ multiplex PCR, lists solely in-frame clones and lacks some. In the table there are around 190,000 clones, 84% of which are singletons. Sequencing was carried out using PBMCs or T cells enriched from blood (not recorded which). Every receptor here comes from a woman aged 25 to 39 who had been exposed to COVID-19. Both conserved end residues are part of each CDR3. A D gene is named only where the DNA matches it firmly. Size tells how often a clone was seen (once, few, many) or the class of an expanded clone, and some rows leave it out.

d_gene,j_gene,v_gene,abundance,CDR3aa,CDR3nt
.,TRBJ1-4,TRBV2,.,CASSEARNNEKLFF,TGTGCCAGCAGTGAAGCCAGAAACAATGAAAAACTGTTTTTT
TRBD1,TRBJ2-5,TRBV4-3,few,CASSRTRDRVETQYF,TGCGCCAGCAGCCGCACCCGGGACAGGGTGGAGACCCAGTACTTC
.,TRBJ1-1,TRBV11-2,.,CASSLAGGTEAFF,TGTGCCAGCAGCCTGGCGGGCGGCACTGAAGCTTTCTTT
TRBD2,TRBJ2-3,TRBV9,.,CASSPRTSPDTQYF,TGTGCCAGCAGCCCCCGGACTAGCCCAGATACGCAGTATTTT
.,TRBJ2-7,TRBV6-5,.,CASKAGQWVEQYF,TGTGCCAGCAAGGCGGGTCAGTGGGTAGAGCAGTACTTC
.,TRBJ1-4,TRBV2,.,CASYDTIEGVDEKLFF,TGTGCCAGCTACGATACCATAGAAGGGGTTGATGAAAAACTGTTTTTT
.,TRBJ1-4,TRBV18,.,CASSPLRGMSNEKLFF,TGTGCCAGCTCACCACTTAGGGGCATGTCTAATGAAAAACTGTTTTTT
.,TRBJ2-1,TRBV7-6,.,CASSLTDIDNEQFF,TGTGCCAGCAGCTTAACAGACATAGACAATGAGCAGTTCTTC
.,TRBJ2-2,TRBV2,.,CATKTGGSTGELFF,TGTGCCACTAAGACAGGAGGATCGACCGGGGAGCTGTTTTTT
.,TRBJ2-7,TRBV15,.,CATSRAGYEQYF,TGTGCCACCAGCAGAGCCGGGTACGAGCAGTACTTC
.,TRBJ1-5,TRBV7-9,once,CASSLSTRGGQPQHF,TGTGCCAGCAGCTTAAGTACAAGGGGGGGTCAGCCCCAGCATTTT
.,TRBJ1-1,TRBV7-9,.,CASRPPERWVMNTEAFF,TGTGCCAGCAGGCCCCCAGAGAGGTGGGTAATGAACACTGAAGCTTTCTTT
TRBD2,TRBJ2-7,TRBV11-2,.,CASSPGGYEQYF,TGTGCCAGCAGCCCGGGGGGGTACGAGCAGTACTTC
.,TRBJ1-1,TRBV7-6,.,CASSLGTVNTEAFF,TGTGCCAGCAGCTTAGGGACAGTGAACACTGAAGCTTTCTTT
TRBD2,TRBJ2-2,TRBV5-4,.,CASSSRAGGDTGELFF,TGTGCCAGCAGCTCCCGAGCGGGGGGGGACACCGGGGAGCTGTTTTTT
.,TRBJ1-1,TRBV7-3,once,CASSLAGGSEAFF,TGTGCCAGCAGCTTAGCAGGTGGCTCTGAAGCTTTCTTT
.,TRBJ2-2,TRBV7-3,few,CASRYTANTGELFF,TGTGCCAGCAGATATACAGCGAACACCGGGGAGCTGTTTTTT
.,TRBJ2-2,TRBV20-1,.,CSASRTVGELFF,TGCAGTGCTAGTAGGACAGTCGGGGAGCTGTTTTTT
.,TRBJ1-2,TRBV12-3/TRBV12-4,.,CASTVIMGEGYTF,TGTGCCAGCACCGTTATTATGGGTGAGGGATACACCTTC
.,TRBJ2-1,TRBV5-1,.,CASSTPGSYNEQFF,TGCGCCAGCAGCACTCCCGGTTCCTACAATGAGCAGTTCTTC
TRBD1,TRBJ2-7,TRBV7-8,.,CASRLEIGTGGIEQYF,TGTGCCAGCAGGCTAGAAATAGGGACAGGGGGAATCGAGCAGTACTTC
TRBD1,TRBJ2-1,TRBV7-6,once,CASSVLTGDEQFF,TGTGCCAGCAGCGTTCTTACAGGGGATGAGCAGTTCTTC